The T cell receptor beta chain described here comes from a study of human T cells and chemical hapten exposure. The CDR3 covers 14 residues. With 5 bases removed from V and 3 bases from J, the gap between germline ends came to 11 bases. Germline loops: CDR1 MNHEY, CDR2 SMNVEV (reference sequence). Total RNA was extracted from unfractionated whole blood. TCRdb called the 5' RACE reads again in MiXCR, with one record for every CDR3 protein. The sample shows about 80,000 distinct CDR3 sequences, under 10% of them seen only once. The receptor was derived from a male donor in good health. J is TRBJ1-5 and V is TRBV27; D unresolved. The DNA of the CDR3 is TGTGCCAGCAGTCCGACGGGGTTCAATCAGCCCCAGCATTTT. It specifies CASSPTGFNQPQHF.